This T cell receptor (beta chain) was sequenced during a study of early T cells in non-severe SARS-CoV-2 infection. Background on the study: Alpha and beta chains were unpaired, from unsorted whole-blood bulk RNA.

Whole-study results and caveats: VDJdb matches were skewed toward anti-spike CD8 T cell responses.

This clonotype has a count of ten or more. Antigen: not known. The V gene lost 7 bases and the J gene lost 9 bases, with 13 bases spanning the gap. There are 12 residues in the CDR3. As part of library construction, unique molecular identifiers were attached to individual cDNA molecules. TCRdb used MiXCR to reprocess the 5' RACE reads, holding one entry per CDR3 protein. The table shows around 50,000 distinct CDR3 sequences, with 10% to 15% occurring only once. The source of this sequence is an adult who was a healthcare worker with PCR-confirmed SARS-CoV-2 infection or an uninfected control (not recorded which). The rearrangement joins TRBV12-3 or TRBV12-4 to TRBJ1-5, with D unresolved. Sample: whole blood. The CDR3: CASTPGVGPQHF. CDR3 coding DNA: TGTGCCAGCACCCCGGGCGTCGGGCCCCAGCATTTT.